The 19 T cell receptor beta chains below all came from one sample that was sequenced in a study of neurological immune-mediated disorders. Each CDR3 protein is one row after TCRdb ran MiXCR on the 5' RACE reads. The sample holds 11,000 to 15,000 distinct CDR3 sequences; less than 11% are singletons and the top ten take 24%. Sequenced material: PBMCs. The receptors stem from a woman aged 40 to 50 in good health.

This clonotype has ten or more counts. CDR3 sequence (DNA): TGCAGTGCTAGAGATTGGACAGGGGGGACCACCGGGGAGCTGTTTTTT. Protein: CSARDWTGGTTGELFF. The J gene is TRBJ2-2, the V gene TRBV20-1; 10 bases are a match to TRBD1. Germline assignment: CDR1 DFQATT and CDR2 SNEGSKA (reference sequence). Trimming took 0 bases from V and 4 from J; bases not matched to a gene: 5. The CDR3 loop spans 16 amino acids.

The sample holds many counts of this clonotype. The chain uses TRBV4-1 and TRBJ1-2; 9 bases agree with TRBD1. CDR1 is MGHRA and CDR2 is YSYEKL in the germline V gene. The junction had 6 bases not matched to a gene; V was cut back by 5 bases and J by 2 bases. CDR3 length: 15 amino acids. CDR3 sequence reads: CASSEDRGLNYGYTF. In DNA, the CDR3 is TGCGCCAGCAGCGAGGACAGGGGATTGAACTATGGCTACACCTTC.

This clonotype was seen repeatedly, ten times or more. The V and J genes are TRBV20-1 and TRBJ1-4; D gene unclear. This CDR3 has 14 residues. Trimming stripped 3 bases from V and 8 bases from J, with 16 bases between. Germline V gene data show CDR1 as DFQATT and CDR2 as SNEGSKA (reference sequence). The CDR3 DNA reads TGCAGTGCTAGCCGGATCAGTGCCTACGAAAAACTGTTTTTT. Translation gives CSASRISAYEKLFF.

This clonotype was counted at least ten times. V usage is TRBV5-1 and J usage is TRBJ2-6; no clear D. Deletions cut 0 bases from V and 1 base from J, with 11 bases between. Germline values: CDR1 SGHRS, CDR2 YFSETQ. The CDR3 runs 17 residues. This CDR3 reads CASSLVIGPSGANVLTF. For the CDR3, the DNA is TGCGCCAGCAGCTTGGTGATAGGACCTTCTGGGGCCAACGTCCTGACTTTC.

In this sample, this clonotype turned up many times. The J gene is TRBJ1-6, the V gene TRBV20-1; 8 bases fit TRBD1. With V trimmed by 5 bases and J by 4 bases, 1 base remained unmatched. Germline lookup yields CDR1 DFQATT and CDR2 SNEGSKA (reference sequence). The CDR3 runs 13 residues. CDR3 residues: CSAGTGYNSPLHF. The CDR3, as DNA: TGCAGTGCTGGGACAGGATATAATTCACCCCTCCACTTT.

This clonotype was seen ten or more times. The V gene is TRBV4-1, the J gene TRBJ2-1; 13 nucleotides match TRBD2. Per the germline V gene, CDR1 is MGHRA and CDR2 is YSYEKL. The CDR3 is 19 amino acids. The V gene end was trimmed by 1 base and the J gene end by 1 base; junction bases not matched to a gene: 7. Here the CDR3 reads CASSQGVGTSGTSYNEQFF. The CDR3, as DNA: TGCGCCAGCAGCCAAGGTGTCGGGACTAGCGGGACTTCCTACAATGAGCAGTTCTTC.

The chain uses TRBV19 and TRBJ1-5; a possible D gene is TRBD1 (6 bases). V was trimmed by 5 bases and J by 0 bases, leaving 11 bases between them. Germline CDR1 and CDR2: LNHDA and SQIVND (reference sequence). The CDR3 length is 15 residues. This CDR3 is CASSLRQDSNQPQHF. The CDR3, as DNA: TGTGCCAGTAGTCTCCGACAGGATAGCAATCAGCCCCAGCATTTT.

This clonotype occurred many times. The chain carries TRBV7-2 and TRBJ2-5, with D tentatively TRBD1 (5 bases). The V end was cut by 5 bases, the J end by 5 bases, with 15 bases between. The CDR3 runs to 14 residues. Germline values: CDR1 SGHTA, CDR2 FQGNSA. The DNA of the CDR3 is TGTGCCAGCAGCCCTGAATGGGGCTCCGAGACCCAGTACTTC. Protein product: CASSPEWGSETQYF.

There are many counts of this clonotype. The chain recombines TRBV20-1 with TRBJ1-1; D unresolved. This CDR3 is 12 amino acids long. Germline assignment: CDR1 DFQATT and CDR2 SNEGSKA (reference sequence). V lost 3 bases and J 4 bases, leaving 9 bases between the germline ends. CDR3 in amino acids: CSASRLSTEAFF. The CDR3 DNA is TGCAGTGCTAGCAGGCTATCCACTGAAGCTTTCTTT.

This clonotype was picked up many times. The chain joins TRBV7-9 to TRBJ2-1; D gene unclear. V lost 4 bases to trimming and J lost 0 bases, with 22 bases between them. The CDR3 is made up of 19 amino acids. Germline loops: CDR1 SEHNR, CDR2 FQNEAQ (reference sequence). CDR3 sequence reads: CASSSQSPVTISSYNEQFF. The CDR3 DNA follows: TGTGCCAGCAGCTCCCAATCCCCCGTCACCATAAGCTCCTACAATGAGCAGTTCTTC.

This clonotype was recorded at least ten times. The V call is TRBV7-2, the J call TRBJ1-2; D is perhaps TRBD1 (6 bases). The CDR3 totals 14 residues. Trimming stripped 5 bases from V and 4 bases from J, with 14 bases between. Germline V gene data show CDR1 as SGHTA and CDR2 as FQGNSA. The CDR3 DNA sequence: TGTGCCAGCAGCATAAGTACAGGGTTCTATGGCTACACCTTC. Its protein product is CASSISTGFYGYTF.

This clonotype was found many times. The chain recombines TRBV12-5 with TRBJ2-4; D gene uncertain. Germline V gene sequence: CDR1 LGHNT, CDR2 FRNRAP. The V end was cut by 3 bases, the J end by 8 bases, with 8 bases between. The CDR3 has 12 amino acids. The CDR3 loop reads CASGFMSDIQYF. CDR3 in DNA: TGTGCTAGTGGTTTTATGAGTGACATTCAGTACTTC.

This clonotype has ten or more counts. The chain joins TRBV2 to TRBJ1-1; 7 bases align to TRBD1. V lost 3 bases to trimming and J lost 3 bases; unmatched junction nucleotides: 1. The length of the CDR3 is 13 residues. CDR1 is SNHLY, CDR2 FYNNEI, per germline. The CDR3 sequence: CASSETGYTEAFF. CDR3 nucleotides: TGTGCCAGCAGTGAGACAGGGTACACTGAAGCTTTCTTT.

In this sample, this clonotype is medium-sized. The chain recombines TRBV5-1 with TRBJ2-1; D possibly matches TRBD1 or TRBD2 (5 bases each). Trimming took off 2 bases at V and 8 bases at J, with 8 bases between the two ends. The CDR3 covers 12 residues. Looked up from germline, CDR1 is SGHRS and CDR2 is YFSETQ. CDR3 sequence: CASSFRGYEQFF. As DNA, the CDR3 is TGCGCCAGCAGCTTTCGGGGCTATGAGCAGTTCTTC.

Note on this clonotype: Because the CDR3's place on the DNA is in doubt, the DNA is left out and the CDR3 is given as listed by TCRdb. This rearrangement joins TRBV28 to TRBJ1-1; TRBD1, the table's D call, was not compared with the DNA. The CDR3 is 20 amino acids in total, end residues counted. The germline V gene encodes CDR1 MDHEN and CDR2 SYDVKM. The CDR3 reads CASSFVGYEQYFGPGTEAFF.

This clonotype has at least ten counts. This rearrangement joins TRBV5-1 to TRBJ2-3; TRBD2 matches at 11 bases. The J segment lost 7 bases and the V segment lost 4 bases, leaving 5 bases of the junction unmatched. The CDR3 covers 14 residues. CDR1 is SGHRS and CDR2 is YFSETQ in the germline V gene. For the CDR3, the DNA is TGCGCCAGCAGCGATAGCGGGAGGGCCAATACGCAGTATTTT. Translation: CASSDSGRANTQYF. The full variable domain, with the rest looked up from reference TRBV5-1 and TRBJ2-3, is KAGVTQTPRYLIKTRGQQVTLSCSPISGHRSVSWYQQTPGQGLQFLFEYFSETQRNKGNFPGRFSGRQFSNSRSEMNVSTLELGDSALYLCASSDSGRANTQYFGPGTRLTVL.

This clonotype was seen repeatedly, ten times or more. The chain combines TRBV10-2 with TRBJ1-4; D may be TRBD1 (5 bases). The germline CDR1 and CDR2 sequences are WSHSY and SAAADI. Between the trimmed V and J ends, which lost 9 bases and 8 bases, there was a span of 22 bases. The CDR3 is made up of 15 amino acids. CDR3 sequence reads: CASDPPRRGGEKLFF. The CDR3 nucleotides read TGCGCCAGTGACCCCCCCAGACGCGGGGGGGAAAAACTGTTTTTT.

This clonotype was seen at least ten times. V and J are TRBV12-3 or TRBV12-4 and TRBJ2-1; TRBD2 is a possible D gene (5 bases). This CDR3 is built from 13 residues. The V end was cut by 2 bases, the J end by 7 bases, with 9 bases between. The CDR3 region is CASSLSGSNEQFF. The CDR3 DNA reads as TGTGCCAGCAGTTTATCGGGATCGAATGAGCAGTTCTTC.

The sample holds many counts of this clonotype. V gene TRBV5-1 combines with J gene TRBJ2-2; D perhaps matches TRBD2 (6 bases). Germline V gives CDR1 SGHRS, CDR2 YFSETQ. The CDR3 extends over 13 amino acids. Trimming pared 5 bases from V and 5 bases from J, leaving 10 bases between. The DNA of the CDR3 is TGCGCCAGCAGGAGTAGCGGAACCGGGGAGCTGTTTTTT. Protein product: CASRSSGTGELFF.